This TCR beta chain comes out of a study of blood T cell repertoires in COVID-19. As for the study in general: Donors in the United States, Italy and Spain gave samples during acute or convalescent COVID-19. Sample material is recorded as cDNA or gDNA derived from T cells, B-cell-depleted T cells, or PBMCs.

As originally analysed: Estimates of nucleated cell counts were drawn from the amplification of reference gene primers. This table comes from immunoSEQ multiplex PCR, and its TCRdb copy is limited to in-frame clones, with some not included. D and trimming were read from the DNA, whereas the V and J calls and clone size are those reported in that table. The sample holds about 37,000 clones, about 90% seen once. As concerns this clone: A junction boundary mismatches the germline segment, possibly from a read error.

Per the germline V gene, CDR1 is DFQATT and CDR2 is SNEGSKA (reference sequence). This CDR3 spans 9 amino acids. V and J are TRBV20-1 and TRBJ1-2; 7 bases line up with TRBD1. This clonotype was sampled from a woman aged 80 or older with acute or convalescent COVID-19. Material: peripheral blood. The CDR3 loop reads CSASATGQF. Here the CDR3 DNA reads TGCAGTGCTAGCGCGACGGGACAGTTC.